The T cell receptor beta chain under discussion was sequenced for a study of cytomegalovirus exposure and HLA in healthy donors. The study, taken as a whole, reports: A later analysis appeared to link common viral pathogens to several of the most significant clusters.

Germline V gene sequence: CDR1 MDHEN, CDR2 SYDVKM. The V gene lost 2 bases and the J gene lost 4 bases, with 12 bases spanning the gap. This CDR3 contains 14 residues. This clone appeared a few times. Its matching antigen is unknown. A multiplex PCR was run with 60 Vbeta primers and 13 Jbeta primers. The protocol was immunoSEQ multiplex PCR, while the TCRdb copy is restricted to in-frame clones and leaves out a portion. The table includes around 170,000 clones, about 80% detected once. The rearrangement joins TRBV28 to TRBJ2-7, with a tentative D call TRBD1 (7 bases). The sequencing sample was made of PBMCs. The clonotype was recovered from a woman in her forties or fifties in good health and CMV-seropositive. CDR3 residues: CASSLTAGGYEQYF. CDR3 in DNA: TGTGCCAGCAGTTTAACCGCAGGGGGGTACGAGCAGTACTTC.